This TCR beta chain was identified in a study of response to subunit inactivated influenza vaccine (dated by TCRdb to between 2018 and 2020). Regarding the study in general: Deep quantitative profiling of the T cell receptor repertoire was used in the study to follow responses to a trivalent subunit inactivated influenza vaccine. General study outcomes and caveats: According to the authors, only a limited number of new T cells may be recruited by each seasonal influenza vaccination.

The germline V gene (reference sequence) provides CDR1 DFQATT and CDR2 SNEGSKA. After removal of 1 base from V and 0 bases from J, the junction retains 6 bases not matched to a gene. The CDR3 spans 16 residues, from the cysteine through the phenylalanine. Of the read, only the CDR3 DNA is kept; its 48 bases are in frame from base 1. As concerns this clonotype: It has no known antigen specificity. The sample holds no much larger clone one base away, and base qualities are not on file.

The library came from RT-PCR. This sample was sequenced with an Illumina HiSeq 2500. In TCRdb, the public reads were trimmed at Q25 with fastp and aligned with MiXCR, with productive beta chains retained. CDR3 protein duplicates are merged, each entry listing the most common genes and DNA. This sample comprises 500,000 to 600,000 distinct CDR3 sequences, over 9% of them detected only once. The ten biggest clones cover 11% of the sample. The same data also went into a second study, on T cells expressing NK-cell markers. The second study's authors report: 5'RACE template switching, by which a universal primer site and unique molecular identifiers were added, was used to make TCR beta cDNA libraries. TCR beta-chain repertoires were profiled in sorted CD3+CD56+NKG2C+, CD3+CD56+NKG2C- and CD3+CD56-NKG2C+ T-cell subsets from several donors. Of the eight sequenced donors, seven were found to be HCMV-seropositive and one was found to be HCMV-seronegative. In several experiments an anti-gammadeltaTCR antibody was added to restrict sorting to alphabetaTCR-expressing T cells. In several donors, the dominant CD3+CD56+NKG2C+ clonotypes were found to rank among the top 10 CD8+ clonotypes and to make up about 1.0-7.0% of CD8+ T cells. Those dominant clonotypes were again the most abundant among CD3+CD56-NKG2C+ cells in a few donors, at roughly 28.3-60.1%. It remained unclear whether the expanded NKG2C-expressing T cell clones were specific for HCMV antigens. The study sequenced eight donors, all healthy volunteers chosen at random: three men and five women. HCMV-specific IgG was detected in serum with a commercial ELISA kit to determine HCMV serostatus. Ficoll density gradient centrifugation was used to isolate peripheral blood mononuclear cells from blood. For about six donors, bulk peripheral blood T-cell repertoires were additionally sequenced from unsorted PBMC. Synthesis of cDNA was primed from the TCR beta constant segment and was followed by two consecutive PCR amplification steps. The libraries were sequenced on Illumina HiSeq 2000/2500, MiSeq or NextSeq, producing 2 x 150 bp reads. MIGEC was used to demultiplex reads and group the reads by UMI, and MiTCR was used to assemble and quantify clonotypes. To exclude erroneous sequences, only TCR cDNA sequences supported by at least two reads were retained. The tcR package was used for downstream repertoire analysis, and clonotypes were matched across fractions by CDR3 nucleotide sequence plus V segment. VDJmatch was used to annotate antigen specificity against VDJdb, with one amino acid substitution allowed in CDR3.

Material: PBMCs from blood, obtained on the day of vaccination. The rearranged chain carries TRBV20-1 and TRBJ2-1, with 7 middle bases fitting TRBD2. The TCR sequence derives from a man aged 50 to 60 who received an inactivated influenza vaccine. Donor details come from another sample of the same person, matched by shared clones. The CDR3 protein is CSARVTSAGSYNEQFF. The DNA sequence reads TGCAGTGCTAGAGTTACTAGCGCCGGCTCCTACAATGAGCAGTTCTTC.